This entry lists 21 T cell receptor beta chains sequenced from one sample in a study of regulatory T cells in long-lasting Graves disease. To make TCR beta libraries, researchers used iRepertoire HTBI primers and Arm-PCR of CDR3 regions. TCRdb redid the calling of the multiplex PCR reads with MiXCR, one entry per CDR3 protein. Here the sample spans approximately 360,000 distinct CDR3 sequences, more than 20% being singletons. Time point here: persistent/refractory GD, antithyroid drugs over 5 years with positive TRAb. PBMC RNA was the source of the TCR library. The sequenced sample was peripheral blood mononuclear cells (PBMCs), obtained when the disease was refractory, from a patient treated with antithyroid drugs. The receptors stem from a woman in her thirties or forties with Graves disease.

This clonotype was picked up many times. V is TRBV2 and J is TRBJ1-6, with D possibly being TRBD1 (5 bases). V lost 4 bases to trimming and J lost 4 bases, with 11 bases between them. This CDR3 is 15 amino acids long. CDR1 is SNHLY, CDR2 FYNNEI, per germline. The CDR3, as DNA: TGTGCCAGCAGTGTCGGGACGGAGTATAATTCACCCCTCCACTTT. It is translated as CASSVGTEYNSPLHF.

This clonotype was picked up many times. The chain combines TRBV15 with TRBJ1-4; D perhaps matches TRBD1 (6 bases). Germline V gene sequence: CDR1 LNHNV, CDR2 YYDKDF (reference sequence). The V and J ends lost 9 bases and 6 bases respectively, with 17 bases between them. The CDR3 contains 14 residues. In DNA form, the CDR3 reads TGTGCCACGTCCCGTAACGCAGGGGATGAAAAACTGTTTTTT. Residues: CATSRNAGDEKLFF.

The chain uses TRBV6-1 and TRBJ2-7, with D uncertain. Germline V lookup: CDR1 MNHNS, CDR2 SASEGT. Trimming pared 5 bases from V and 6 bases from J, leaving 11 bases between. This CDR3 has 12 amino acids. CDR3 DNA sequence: TGTGCCAGCAGTCCAAGGATTGCCGAGCAGTACTTC. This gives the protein CASSPRIAEQYF.

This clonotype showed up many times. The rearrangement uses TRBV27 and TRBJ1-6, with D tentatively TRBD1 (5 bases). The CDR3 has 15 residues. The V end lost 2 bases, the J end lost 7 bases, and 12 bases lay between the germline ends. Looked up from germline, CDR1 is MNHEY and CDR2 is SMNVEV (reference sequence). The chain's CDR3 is CASSLRQTVNSPLHF. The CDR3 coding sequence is TGTGCCAGCAGTTTAAGGCAGACAGTAAATTCACCCCTCCACTTT.

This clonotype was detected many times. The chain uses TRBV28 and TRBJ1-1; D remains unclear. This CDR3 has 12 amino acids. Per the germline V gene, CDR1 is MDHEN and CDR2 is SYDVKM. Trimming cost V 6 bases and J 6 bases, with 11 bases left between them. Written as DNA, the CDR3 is TGTGCCAGCAGCCCGACATCCTCTGAAGCTTTCTTT. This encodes CASSPTSSEAFF.

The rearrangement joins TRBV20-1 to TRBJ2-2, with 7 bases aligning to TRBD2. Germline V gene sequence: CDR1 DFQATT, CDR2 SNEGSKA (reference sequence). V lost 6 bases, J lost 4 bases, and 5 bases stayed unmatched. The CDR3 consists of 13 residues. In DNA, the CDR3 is TGCAGTGCCACTGGGAGGGGCACCGGGGAGCTGTTTTTT. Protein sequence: CSATGRGTGELFF.

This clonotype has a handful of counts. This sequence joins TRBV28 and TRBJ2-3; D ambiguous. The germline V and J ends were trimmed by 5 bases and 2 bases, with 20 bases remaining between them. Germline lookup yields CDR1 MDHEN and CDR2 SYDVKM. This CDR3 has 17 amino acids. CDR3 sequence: CASSLRMFWATTDTQYF. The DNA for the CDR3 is TGTGCCAGCAGTCTTAGAATGTTCTGGGCTACCACAGATACGCAGTATTTT.

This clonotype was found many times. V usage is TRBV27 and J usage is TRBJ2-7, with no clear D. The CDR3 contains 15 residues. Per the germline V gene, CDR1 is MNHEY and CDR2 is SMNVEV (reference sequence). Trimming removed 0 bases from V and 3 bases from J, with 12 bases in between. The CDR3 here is CASSLSPVGFYEQYF. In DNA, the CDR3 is TGTGCCAGCAGTTTATCCCCAGTGGGATTCTACGAGCAGTACTTC.

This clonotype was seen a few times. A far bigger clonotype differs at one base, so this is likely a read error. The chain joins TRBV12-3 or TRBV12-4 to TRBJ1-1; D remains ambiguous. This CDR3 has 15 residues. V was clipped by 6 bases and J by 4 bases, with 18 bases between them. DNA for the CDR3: TGTGCCAGCAGCCAAGTGACTGAGGACTGCACTGAAGCTTTCTTT. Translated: CASSQVTEDCTEAFF.

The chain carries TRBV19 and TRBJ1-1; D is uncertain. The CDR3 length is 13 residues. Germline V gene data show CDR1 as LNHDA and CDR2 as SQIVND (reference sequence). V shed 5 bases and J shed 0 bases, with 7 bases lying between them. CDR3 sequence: CASSALMNTEAFF. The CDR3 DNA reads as TGTGCCAGTAGTGCACTCATGAACACTGAAGCTTTCTTT.

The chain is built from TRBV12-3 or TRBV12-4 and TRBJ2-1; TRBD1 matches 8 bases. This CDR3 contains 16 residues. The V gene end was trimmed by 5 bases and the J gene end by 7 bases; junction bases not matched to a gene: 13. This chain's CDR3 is CASSQPSGTGSNEQFF. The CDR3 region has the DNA TGTGCCAGCAGTCAGCCATCCGGGACAGGTAGTAATGAGCAGTTCTTC.

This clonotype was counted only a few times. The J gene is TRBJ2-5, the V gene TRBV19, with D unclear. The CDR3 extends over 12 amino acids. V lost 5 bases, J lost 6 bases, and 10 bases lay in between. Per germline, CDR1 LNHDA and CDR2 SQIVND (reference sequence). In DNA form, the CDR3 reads TGTGCCAGTAGTCCACAGTCGAAGACCCAGTACTTC. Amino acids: CASSPQSKTQYF. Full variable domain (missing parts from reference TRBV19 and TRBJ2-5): DGGITQSPKYLFRKEGQNVTLSCEQNLNHDAMYWYRQDPGQGLRLIYYSQIVNDFQKGDIAEGYSVSREKKESFPLTVTSAQKNPTAFYLCASSPQSKTQYFGPGTRLLVL.

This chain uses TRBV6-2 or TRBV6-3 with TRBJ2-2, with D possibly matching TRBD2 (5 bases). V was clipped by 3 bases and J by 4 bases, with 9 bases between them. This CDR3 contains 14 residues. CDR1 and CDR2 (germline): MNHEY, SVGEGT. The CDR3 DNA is TGTGCCAGCAGTTATGGAGGCAGCACCGGGGAGCTGTTTTTT. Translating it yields CASSYGGSTGELFF.

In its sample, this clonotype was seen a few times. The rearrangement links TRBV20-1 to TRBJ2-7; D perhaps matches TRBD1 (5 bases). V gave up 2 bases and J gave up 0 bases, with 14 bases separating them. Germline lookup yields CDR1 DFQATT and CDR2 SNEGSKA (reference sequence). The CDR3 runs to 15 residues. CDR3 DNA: TGCAGTGCTAGATACCCCAGGGCCCCCTCCTACGAGCAGTACTTC. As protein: CSARYPRAPSYEQYF.

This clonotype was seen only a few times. The CDR3 spells CASSQEGRGRRGEKLFF. The CDR3 coding sequence is TGCGCCAGCAGCCAAGAGGGGAGGGGCCGTCGCGGTGAAAAACTGTTTTTT. This chain uses TRBV4-1 with TRBJ1-4; D is possibly TRBD1 (5 bases). Trimming took 0 bases from V and 7 from J, leaving 18 bases between them. Per the germline V gene, CDR1 is MGHRA and CDR2 is YSYEKL. The CDR3 covers 17 residues.

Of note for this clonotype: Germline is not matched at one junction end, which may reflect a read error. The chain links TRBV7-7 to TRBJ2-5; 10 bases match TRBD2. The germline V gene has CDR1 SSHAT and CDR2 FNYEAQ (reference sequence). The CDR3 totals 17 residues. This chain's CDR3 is CASSLAPRLAGEETQYF. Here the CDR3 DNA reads TGTGCTAGCAGCTTAGCCCCTAGGCTAGCGGGAGAAGAGACCCAGTACTTC. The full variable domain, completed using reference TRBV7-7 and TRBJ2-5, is GAGVSQSPRYKVTKRGQDVTLRCDPISSHATLYWYQQALGQGPEFLTYFNYEAQPDKSGLPSDRFSAERPEGSISTLTIQRTEQRDSAMYRCASSLAPRLAGEETQYFGPGTRLLVL.

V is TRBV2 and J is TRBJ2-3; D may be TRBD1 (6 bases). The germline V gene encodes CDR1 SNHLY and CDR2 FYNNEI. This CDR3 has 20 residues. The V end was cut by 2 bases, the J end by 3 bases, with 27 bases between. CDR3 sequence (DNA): TGTGCCAGCAGTGAACCGAGGCCAACCCGCCCCGGGACAAGAACAGATACGCAGTATTTT. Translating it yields CASSEPRPTRPGTRTDTQYF. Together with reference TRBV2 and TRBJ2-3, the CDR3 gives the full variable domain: EPEVTQTPSHQVTQMGQEVILRCVPISNHLYFYWYRQILGQKVEFLVSFYNNEISEKSEIFDDQFSVERPDGSNFTLKIRSTKLEDSAMYFCASSEPRPTRPGTRTDTQYFGPGTRLTVL.

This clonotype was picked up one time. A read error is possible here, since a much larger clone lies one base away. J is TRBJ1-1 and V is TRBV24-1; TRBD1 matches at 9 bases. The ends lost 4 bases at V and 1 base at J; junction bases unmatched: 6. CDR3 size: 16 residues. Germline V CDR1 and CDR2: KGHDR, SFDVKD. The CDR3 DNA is TGTGCCACCAGTGACGATGGACAGGGGAGGAACACTGAAGCTTTCTTT. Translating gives CATSDDGQGRNTEAFF.

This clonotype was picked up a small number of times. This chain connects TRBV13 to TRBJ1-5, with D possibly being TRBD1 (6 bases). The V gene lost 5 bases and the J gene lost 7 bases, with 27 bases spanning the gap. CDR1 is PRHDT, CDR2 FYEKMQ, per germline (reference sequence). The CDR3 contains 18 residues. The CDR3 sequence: CASSRSYSKQGGGQPQHF. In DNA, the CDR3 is TGTGCCAGCAGCCGCAGCTACTCTAAACAGGGAGGGGGACAGCCCCAGCATTTT.

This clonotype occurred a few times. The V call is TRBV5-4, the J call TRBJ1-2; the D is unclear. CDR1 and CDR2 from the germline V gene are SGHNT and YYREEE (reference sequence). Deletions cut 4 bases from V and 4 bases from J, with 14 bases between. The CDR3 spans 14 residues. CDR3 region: CASSPRPPRYGYTF. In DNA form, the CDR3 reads TGTGCCAGCAGCCCTAGACCGCCTCGCTATGGCTACACCTTC.

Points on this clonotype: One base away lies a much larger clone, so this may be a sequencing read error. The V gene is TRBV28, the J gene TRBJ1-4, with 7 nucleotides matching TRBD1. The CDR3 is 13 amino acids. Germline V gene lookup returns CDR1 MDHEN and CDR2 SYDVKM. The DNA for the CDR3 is TGTGCAAGCAGAACAGGGGACCAGGAAAAACTGTTTTTT. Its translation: CASRTGDQEKLFF.